This record concerns one T cell receptor beta chain sequence. What it binds is unknown. Looked up from germline, CDR1 is SGHNT and CDR2 is YYREEE (reference sequence). This CDR3 is 12 amino acids long. Trimming pared 4 bases from V and 2 bases from J, leaving 6 bases between. It was about 190 ng DNA, about 30,000 T cell genomes, that sorted-subset replicate PCRs used. Generated by immunoSEQ multiplex PCR, the TCRdb table keeps only in-frame clones and is missing some. The table shows roughly 890,000 clones, with approximately 92% occurring only once. This sample is part of a study of shared clonotypes between healthy human individuals. Study-level findings and limits: Sequencing of the sorted subsets was shown by rarefaction to be incomplete despite large depth.

Terminally differentiated effector memory CD45RA+ cells were excluded by CCR7 positive selection of CD45RO-negative cells. V usage is TRBV5-4 and J usage is TRBJ1-1; D gene unclear. Sequencing was performed on naive CD8+ T cells sorted from blood. This receptor was obtained from a man aged 30 to 45 in good health. Written as DNA, the CDR3 is TGTGCCAGCAGCCCCAGCAACACTGAAGCTTTCTTT. Translation: CASSPSNTEAFF.